Listed here are 5 T cell receptor beta chains from one sample, sequenced in a study of T-cell reconstitution after alpha-beta-depleted transplantation in children. Researchers prepared the TCRbeta library using unique molecular identifiers, the study reports. TCRdb reprocessed the PCR reads via MiXCR and lists one record per CDR3 protein. The data show fewer than 750,000 distinct CDR3 sequences, with 20% to 25% seen just once and 13% to 15% held by the top ten. The sample was PBMCs, mostly from graft donor cells, taken 360 days after TCRalphabeta/CD19-depleted stem cell transplant. The receptors were sampled from a boy younger than two who had a stem cell transplant for acute myeloid leukemia, so the T cells may come from the graft donor.

This chain joins TRBV20-1 and TRBJ1-3; D not resolved. The V gene lost 1 base and the J gene lost 2 bases, with 12 bases spanning the gap. This CDR3 comprises 15 residues. The germline V gene has CDR1 DFQATT and CDR2 SNEGSKA (reference sequence). This chain's CDR3 is CSARGRGSPGNTIYF. DNA for the CDR3: TGCAGTGCTAGAGGTAGAGGGTCCCCTGGAAACACCATATATTTT.

This clonotype was counted at least ten times. The V call is TRBV7-9, the J call TRBJ2-7; D is undetermined. CDR3 size: 13 residues. Trimming removed 8 bases at V and 0 bases at J, with 11 bases between. Germline V gene lookup returns CDR1 SEHNR and CDR2 FQNEAQ (reference sequence). The DNA for the CDR3 is TGTGCCAGCGGCTCAACCGACTCCTACGAGCAGTACGTC. Translating it yields CASGSTDSYEQYV.

The rearrangement joins TRBV25-1 to TRBJ2-2, with TRBD2 matching over 7 bases. CDR3 size: 18 residues. Trimming at V came to 3 bases and at J to 0 bases, leaving 10 bases not matched to a gene. Germline CDR1 MGHDK, CDR2 SYGVNS. This chain's CDR3 is CASSDPPEGGSNTGELFF. As DNA, the CDR3 is TGTGCCAGCAGTGACCCCCCTGAGGGAGGGTCGAACACCGGGGAGCTGTTTTTT.

This clonotype was observed at least ten times. The rearrangement uses TRBV7-9 and TRBJ2-5; D may be TRBD2 (5 bases). The germline gives CDR1 SEHNR, CDR2 FQNEAQ (reference sequence). The CDR3 has 15 residues. Trimming shortened V by 1 base and J by 5 bases, and 14 bases separated the two germline ends. CDR3: CASSLVTIRRETQYF. CDR3 coding DNA: TGTGCCAGCAGCTTAGTGACCATCCGGAGGGAGACCCAGTACTTC.

The chain has TRBV6-5 and TRBJ1-2; 10 positions match TRBD1. With 10 bases clipped from V and 8 bases from J, the junction kept 7 bases outside the gene matches. The CDR3 contains 12 residues. Per the germline V gene, CDR1 is MNHEY and CDR2 is SVGAGI. The CDR3 bases are TGTGCCACTAGACAGGGGGCAAGAGGCTACACCTTC. This encodes CATRQGARGYTF.